The 30 T cell receptor beta chains given below trace back to one sample, sequenced in a study of Graves' ophthalmopathy and Graves' hyperthyroidism. Amplifying from RNA transcripts, the study obtained TCR beta CDR3 regions. HTBI primers served in a first-round RT-PCR, which a second-round multiplex PCR followed. TCRdb re-derived calls from the multiplex PCR reads in MiXCR, one entry per CDR3 protein. The sample lists about 640,000 distinct CDR3 sequences; over 40% were seen once. The sequencing sample was made of peripheral blood. Receptors were obtained from an adult man with Graves' ophthalmopathy.

This clonotype showed up many times. This chain joins TRBV11-2 and TRBJ1-3; a possible D gene is TRBD1 (6 bases). Per germline, CDR1 SGHAT and CDR2 FQNNGV. V was pared by 5 bases and J by 1 base, with 9 bases between. This CDR3 is 14 amino acids long. Here the CDR3 DNA reads TGTGCCAGCAGCAGAACAGGGTCTGGAAACACCATATATTTT. Translation: CASSRTGSGNTIYF. Complete variable domain (other parts from reference TRBV11-2 and TRBJ1-3): EAGVAQSPRYKIIEKRQSVAFWCNPISGHATLYWYQQILGQGPKLLIQFQNNGVVDDSQLPKDRFSAERLKGVDSTLKIQPAKLEDSAVYLCASSRTGSGNTIYFGEGSWLTVV.

This chain links TRBV24-1 with TRBJ2-5; 7 nucleotides align to TRBD1. CDR3 length: 14 residues. V gave up 7 bases and J gave up 5 bases; unmatched junction bases: 9. Germline CDR1 reads KGHDR; CDR2 reads SFDVKD. CDR3 nucleotide sequence: TGTGCCACCAGACCAATCACAGGGGTCGAGACCCAGTACTTC. Translated: CATRPITGVETQYF.

This clonotype was seen repeatedly, ten times or more. The CDR3 here is CASSIEPSGQPQHF. The CDR3 coding sequence is TGTGCCAGTAGTATAGAACCGAGCGGACAGCCCCAGCATTTT. The rearrangement uses TRBV19 and TRBJ1-5; unclear D gene. Trimming removed 0 bases at V and 7 bases at J, with 10 bases between. This CDR3 contains 14 residues. Per the germline V gene, CDR1 is LNHDA and CDR2 is SQIVND (reference sequence). Together with reference TRBV19 and TRBJ1-5, the CDR3 gives the full variable domain: DGGITQSPKYLFRKEGQNVTLSCEQNLNHDAMYWYRQDPGQGLRLIYYSQIVNDFQKGDIAEGYSVSREKKESFPLTVTSAQKNPTAFYLCASSIEPSGQPQHFGDGTRLSIL.

In the case of this clonotype: A single base separates this from a much larger clone, so it may be a read error. The J gene is TRBJ1-1, the V gene TRBV9; D might be TRBD1 (5 bases). The CDR3 covers 16 residues. The V gene lost 4 bases and the J gene lost 4 bases, with 20 bases spanning the gap. The germline V gene has CDR1 SGDLS and CDR2 YYNGEE. The CDR3 loop is CASSHAYGNRSTEAFF. In DNA, the CDR3 is TGTGCCAGCAGCCACGCGTACGGAAACAGGAGCACTGAAGCTTTCTTT. Using reference TRBV9 and TRBJ1-1 for the parts outside the CDR3, the full variable domain is DSGVTQTPKHLITATGQRVTLRCSPRSGDLSVYWYQQSLDQGLQFLIQYYNGEERAKGNILERFSAQQFPDLHSELNLSSLELGDSALYFCASSHAYGNRSTEAFFGQGTRLTVV.

As to this clonotype: A much larger clone differs from this one at a single base, so this may be a read error. In this CDR3 the conserved last residue, phenylalanine or tryptophan, is missing, so a read error is likely. The rearrangement links TRBV5-4 to TRBJ2-5; 10 nucleotides agree with TRBD2. Losses at the gene ends were 3 bases for V and 3 bases for J; bases not matched to a gene: 8. The V gene's germline CDR1 is SGHNT and CDR2 YYREEE (reference sequence). The CDR3 contains 16 residues. CDR3 sequence reads: CASSWASGSFEETQYC. The CDR3 bases are TGTGCCAGCAGCTGGGCTAGCGGGAGTTTCGAAGAGACCCAGTACTGC.

This clonotype was counted at least ten times. The rearrangement joins TRBV24-1 to TRBJ2-7; 14 nucleotides line up with TRBD2. V trimming: 10 bases; J trimming: 4 bases; junction bases outside the gene matches: 5. The germline CDR1 and CDR2 sequences are KGHDR and SFDVKD. There are 14 residues in the CDR3. The CDR3 sequence: CATFGTSGSYEQYF. For the CDR3, the DNA is TGTGCCACGTTCGGGACTAGCGGGAGTTACGAGCAGTACTTC.

Many counts were recorded for this clonotype. The genes are TRBV12-3 or TRBV12-4 and TRBJ1-5; D call uncertain. Trimming shortened V by 5 bases and J by 3 bases, and 5 bases separated the two germline ends. This CDR3 has 12 amino acids. CDR3 amino acids: CASSPHNQPQHF. Written as DNA, the CDR3 is TGTGCCAGCAGTCCACACAATCAGCCCCAGCATTTT.

This clonotype was detected ten times or more. This chain uses TRBV19 with TRBJ2-5; D call uncertain. The germline gives CDR1 LNHDA, CDR2 SQIVND (reference sequence). The V end was cut by 2 bases, the J end by 4 bases, with 8 bases between. The CDR3 spans 13 residues. The CDR3 DNA reads TGTGCCAGTAGTATACCTTCCGTAGAGACCCAGTACTTC. It codes for CASSIPSVETQYF.

The J gene is TRBJ1-4, the V gene TRBV5-6, with D possibly being TRBD1 (5 bases). CDR1 SGHDT and CDR2 YYEEEE come from the germline V gene. The ends were cut back, 7 bases at V and 5 bases at J, with 21 bases in the middle. This CDR3 is 16 amino acids long. The CDR3 loop is CASGGRDSARNEKLFF. The CDR3 DNA reads as TGTGCCAGCGGGGGTCGGGACTCCGCCCGAAATGAAAAACTGTTTTTT. The variable domain in full, completed from reference TRBV5-6 and TRBJ1-4, reads DAGVTQSPTHLIKTRGQQVTLRCSPKSGHDTVSWYQQALGQGPQFIFQYYEEEERQRGNFPDRFSGHQFPNYSSELNVNALLLGDSALYLCASGGRDSARNEKLFFGSGTQLSVL.

This clonotype appeared a few times. The genes are TRBV6-2 or TRBV6-3 and TRBJ1-2; D gene ambiguous. This CDR3 is built from 13 residues. Germline V CDR1 and CDR2: MNHEY, SVGEGT. Trimming removed 6 bases from V and 3 bases from J, with 11 bases in between. The CDR3 sequence: CASRLRVDYGYTF. The CDR3 bases are TGTGCCAGCAGGCTGAGGGTTGACTATGGCTACACCTTC.

In this sample, this clonotype turned up many times. The chain carries TRBV7-6 and TRBJ1-2, with D hard to call. The CDR3 has 13 amino acids. V lost 6 bases to trimming and J lost 5 bases, with 13 bases between them. Germline V lookup: CDR1 SGHVS, CDR2 FNYEAQ. This CDR3 reads CASSSVGGYGYTF. CDR3 nucleotide sequence: TGTGCCAGCAGTTCAGTGGGTGGTTATGGCTACACCTTC.

In this sample, this clonotype turned up a few times. This rearrangement joins TRBV2 to TRBJ2-3; a possible D gene is TRBD2 (6 bases). The V end lost 6 bases, the J end lost 0 bases, and 16 bases lay between the germline ends. CDR3 length equals 16 residues. CDR1 is SNHLY, CDR2 FYNNEI, per germline. The CDR3: CASSLGGRPSTDTQYF. The CDR3 DNA reads as TGTGCCAGCAGCCTAGGAGGGAGACCAAGCACAGATACGCAGTATTTT.

In this sample, this clonotype turned up many times. The V and J genes are TRBV7-3 and TRBJ1-2, with D possibly being TRBD1 (6 bases). Trimming stripped 5 bases from V and 8 bases from J, with 15 bases between. The CDR3 has 13 residues. Looked up from germline, CDR1 is SGHTA and CDR2 is FQGTGA. Written as DNA, the CDR3 is TGTGCCAGCAGCCCCACCGGGACAAACGGCTACACCTTC. Translation: CASSPTGTNGYTF.

A few counts support this clonotype. The chain uses TRBV7-4 and TRBJ1-5, with unresolved D. Germline V CDR1 and CDR2: SGHVT, SQSDAQ. V was pared by 7 bases and J by 2 bases, with 6 bases between. The CDR3 runs to 12 residues. DNA for the CDR3: TGTGCCAGCAAACGGGGCAATCAGCCCCAGCATTTT. This translates into CASKRGNQPQHF.

The chain is built from TRBV9 and TRBJ2-5; a weak D match, TRBD2 (7 bases). Germline V CDR1 and CDR2: SGDLS, YYNGEE. CDR3 size: 14 residues. V was shortened by 6 bases and J by 1 base, with 13 bases between the two germline ends. The CDR3 nucleotides are TGTGCCAGCACCATAAGGGGGGGCCAAGAGACCCAGTACTTC. Residues: CASTIRGGQETQYF.

The chain uses TRBV30 and TRBJ1-2; D might be TRBD1 (5 bases). The germline gives CDR1 GTSNPN, CDR2 SVGIG (reference sequence). Trimming took 0 bases from V and 8 from J, leaving 16 bases between them. This CDR3 spans 14 amino acids. Here the CDR3 DNA reads TGTGCCTGGAGTGTGGCGAGGGGCCGCTACGGCTACACCTTC. Residues: CAWSVARGRYGYTF.

This clonotype has a count of ten or more. The rearrangement uses TRBV19 and TRBJ1-4; D is perhaps TRBD1 (5 bases). CDR3 length: 14 amino acids. The V end was cut by 8 bases, the J end by 7 bases, with 17 bases between. The germline V gene encodes CDR1 LNHDA and CDR2 SQIVND (reference sequence). Written as DNA, the CDR3 is TGTGCCAGTCGCCGGGCCTCTGGGGGTGAAAAACTGTTTTTT. It specifies CASRRASGGEKLFF.

This clonotype turned up a few times. V usage is TRBV10-3 and J usage is TRBJ2-5; 13 bases align to TRBD2. The ends lost 10 bases at V and 4 bases at J; junction bases unmatched: 3. From germline, CDR1 is ENHRY and CDR2 SYGVKD. This CDR3 region has 13 residues. For the CDR3, the DNA is TGTGCCACCCGGACTAGCGGGAGAGAGACCCAGTACTTC. Protein: CATRTSGRETQYF.

This clonotype was counted ten times or more. The V and J genes are TRBV7-9 and TRBJ2-7; 7 bases match TRBD1. The V gene end was trimmed by 3 bases and the J gene end by 0 bases; junction bases not matched to a gene: 8. Germline CDR1 and CDR2: SEHNR and FQNEAQ (reference sequence). CDR3 length equals 16 residues. DNA of the CDR3: TGTGCCAGCAGCTTTCGTACAGGGGAATCCTCCTACGAGCAGTACTTC. It is translated as CASSFRTGESSYEQYF.

This clonotype was counted only a few times. V and J are TRBV20-1 and TRBJ2-2; no definite D call. Between the trimmed V and J ends, which lost 3 bases and 1 base, there was a span of 9 bases. This CDR3 has 14 amino acids. Looked up from germline, CDR1 is DFQATT and CDR2 is SNEGSKA (reference sequence). The CDR3 here is CSARIRKNTGELFF. The CDR3 region has the DNA TGCAGTGCTAGGATTAGAAAGAACACCGGGGAGCTGTTTTTT.

Comment on this clonotype: One junction end disagrees with the germline gene, perhaps due to a read error. The chain recombines TRBV9 with TRBJ1-6, with 7 bases identical to TRBD1. Per germline, CDR1 SGDLS and CDR2 YYNGEE. There are 16 residues in the CDR3. The CDR3 is CASSFSPDRENSSLRF. The CDR3 DNA sequence: TGTGCCAGCAGCTTTTCCCCAGACAGGGAGAATTCATCCCTCCGCTTT.

The chain recombines TRBV29-1 with TRBJ2-6; D possibly corresponds to TRBD1 (5 bases). The germline V gene has CDR1 SQVTM and CDR2 ANQGSEA. V lost 2 bases to trimming and J lost 4 bases, with 12 bases between them. The CDR3 runs to 15 residues. In nucleotides, the CDR3 is TGCAGCGTTGAAAATACCAGGACAGGGGCCAACGTCCTGACTTTC. Amino acid sequence: CSVENTRTGANVLTF.

At least ten counts were recorded for this clonotype. CDR3 sequence: CASSLTSGGELFF. The CDR3 DNA is TGTGCCAGCAGTTTGACTAGCGGCGGGGAGCTGTTTTTT. J is TRBJ2-2 and V is TRBV7-2, with TRBD2 identical over 9 bases. The V and J ends lost 6 bases and 7 bases, in that order; junction bases with no gene match: 3. Germline lookup yields CDR1 SGHTA and CDR2 FQGNSA. CDR3 length: 13 amino acids.

This chain uses TRBV20-1 with TRBJ1-6; 9 bases align to TRBD1. V trimming: 6 bases; J trimming: 9 bases; junction bases outside the gene matches: 9. The CDR3 consists of 14 residues. The V gene's germline CDR1 is DFQATT and CDR2 SNEGSKA (reference sequence). CDR3 region: CSASTGGASSPLHF. CDR3 DNA: TGCAGTGCGTCAACAGGGGGCGCGAGTTCACCCCTCCACTTT.

This clonotype has a count of ten or more. The V gene is TRBV20-1, the J gene TRBJ1-2, with D uncertain. CDR3 size: 14 residues. Per germline, CDR1 DFQATT and CDR2 SNEGSKA (reference sequence). V was clipped by 0 bases and J by 0 bases, with 8 bases between them. CDR3 sequence reads: CSARDRLPNYGYTF. CDR3 nucleotide sequence: TGCAGTGCTAGAGATCGACTGCCTAACTATGGCTACACCTTC.

The rearrangement uses TRBV10-3 and TRBJ2-1; D is unclear. Trimming left V 4 bases short and J 9 bases short, with 7 bases between. The CDR3 length is 11 residues. Germline-derived CDR1 and CDR2 are ENHRY and SYGVKD. This CDR3 is CAISVLGEQFF. The CDR3, as DNA: TGTGCCATCAGTGTATTGGGTGAGCAGTTCTTC.

This clonotype was observed a few times. The chain couples TRBV5-1 to TRBJ2-2; D is possibly TRBD2 (5 bases). Germline CDR1 SGHRS, CDR2 YFSETQ. CDR3 length equals 13 residues. Trimming shortened V by 4 bases and J by 8 bases, and 12 bases separated the two germline ends. This CDR3 reads CASSPGSIGELFF. Here the CDR3 DNA reads TGCGCCAGCAGCCCTGGGAGCATAGGGGAGCTGTTTTTT.

This clonotype came up many times. The CDR3 protein is CASSLVEDRYEQYF. DNA of the CDR3: TGTGCCAGCAGCTTAGTAGAGGACAGGTACGAGCAGTACTTC. V is TRBV7-2 and J is TRBJ2-7; TRBD1 matches 7 bases. CDR1 SGHTA and CDR2 FQGNSA come from the germline V gene. J lost 4 bases, V lost 1 base, and 4 bases had no gene match. This CDR3 is built from 14 residues.

The table lists this clonotype with a few counts. This chain uses TRBV24-1 with TRBJ2-5; D unresolved. V was shortened by 3 bases and J by 0 bases, with 4 bases between the two germline ends. There are 13 residues in the CDR3. The germline V gene has CDR1 KGHDR and CDR2 SFDVKD. Written as DNA, the CDR3 is TGTGCCACCAGTGATGACTACCAAGAGACCCAGTACTTC. It codes for CATSDDYQETQYF.

This clonotype has a count of ten or more. This chain uses TRBV7-9 with TRBJ1-4; D is possibly TRBD1 (6 bases). The CDR3 totals 15 residues. V lost 4 bases and J lost 2, with 11 bases in between. CDR1 is SEHNR, CDR2 FQNEAQ, per germline (reference sequence). For the CDR3, the DNA is TGTGCCAGCAGCTCAAACAGGGACACTAATGAAAAACTGTTTTTT. This sequence encodes CASSSNRDTNEKLFF. Together with reference TRBV7-9 and TRBJ1-4, the CDR3 gives the full variable domain: DTGVSQNPRHKITKRGQNVTFRCDPISEHNRLYWYRQTLGQGPEFLTYFQNEAQLEKSRLLSDRFSAERPKGSFSTLEIQRTEQGDSAMYLCASSSNRDTNEKLFFGSGTQLSVL.